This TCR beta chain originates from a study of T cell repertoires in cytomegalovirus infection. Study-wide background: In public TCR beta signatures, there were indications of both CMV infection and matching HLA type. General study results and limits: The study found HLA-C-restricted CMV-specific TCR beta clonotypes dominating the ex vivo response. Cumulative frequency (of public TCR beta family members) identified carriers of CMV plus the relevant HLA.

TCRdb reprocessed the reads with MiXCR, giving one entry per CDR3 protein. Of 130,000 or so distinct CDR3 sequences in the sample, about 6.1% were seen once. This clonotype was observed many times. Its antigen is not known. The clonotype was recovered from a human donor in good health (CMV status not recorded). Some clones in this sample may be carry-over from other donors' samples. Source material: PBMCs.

For the CDR3, the DNA is TGTGCCAGCAGTGACGATGTGGGGGGGAAAGAGCAGTTCTTC. Residues: CASSDDVGGKEQFF. V usage is TRBV6-4 and J usage is TRBJ2-1, with 7 bases identical to TRBD2. The CDR3 length is 14 residues. Losses at the gene ends were 2 bases for V and 10 bases for J; bases not matched to a gene: 8. Germline CDR1 and CDR2: MRHNA and SNTAGT.